This T cell receptor (beta chain) is drawn from a study of spatial heterogeneity in lung cancer. Study information: Consistent detection of more beta-chain than alpha-chain sequences was observed. As counted in raw reads, each unique TCR and UMI combination appeared more than ten times on average.

Germline V gives CDR1 GTSNPN, CDR2 SVGIG (reference sequence). The CDR3 runs 15 residues. J was trimmed by 6 bases and V by 2 bases; bases with no gene match: 6. A unique molecular identifier was carried by every single TCR cDNA molecule. MiXCR, applied by TCRdb to the 5' RACE reads, yields one record per CDR3 protein. The data show roughly 28,000 distinct CDR3 sequences, more than 8% seen once. Time point meaning: sample taken at primary tumor resection. The sequenced material consisted of unsorted whole RNA from tumor, nontumor lung or frozen PBMC. The donor population consisted of under 75 patients with untreated, early-stage non-small cell lung cancer. This clonotype was seen at least ten times.

The chain uses TRBV30 and TRBJ1-4; 10 nucleotides line up with TRBD1. The origin of this receptor is a female donor with early-stage non-small cell lung cancer. This material consisted of PBMCs, taken at surgery. This chain's CDR3 is CAWSQGQGSDEKLFF. In DNA, the CDR3 is TGTGCCTGGAGTCAGGGACAGGGGTCGGATGAAAAACTGTTTTTT.